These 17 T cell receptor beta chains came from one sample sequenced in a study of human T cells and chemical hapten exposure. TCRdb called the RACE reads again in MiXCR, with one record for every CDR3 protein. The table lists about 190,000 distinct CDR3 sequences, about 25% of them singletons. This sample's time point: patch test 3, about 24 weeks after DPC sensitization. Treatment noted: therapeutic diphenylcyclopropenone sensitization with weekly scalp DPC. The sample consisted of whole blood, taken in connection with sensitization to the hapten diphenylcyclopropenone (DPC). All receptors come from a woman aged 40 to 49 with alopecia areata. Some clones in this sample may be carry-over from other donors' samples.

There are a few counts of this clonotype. In DNA, the CDR3 is TGCGCCAGCCCAACAGGTGGCGAGCAGTACTTC. Translated, it gives CASPTGGEQYF. The J gene is TRBJ2-7, the V gene TRBV23-1, with D possibly TRBD1 on 5 matching bases. TRBV23-1 is filed as an ORF, its function uncertain. The CDR3 runs 11 residues. With 8 bases removed from V and 6 bases from J, the gap between germline ends came to 11 bases.

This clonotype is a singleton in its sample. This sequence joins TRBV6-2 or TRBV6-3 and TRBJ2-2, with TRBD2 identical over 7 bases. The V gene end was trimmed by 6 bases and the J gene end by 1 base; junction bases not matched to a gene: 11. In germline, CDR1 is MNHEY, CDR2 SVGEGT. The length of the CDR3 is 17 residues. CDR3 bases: TGTGCCAGCAGCCCCATCGGGCGGGAGAGGAACACCGGGGAGCTGTTTTTT. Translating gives CASSPIGRERNTGELFF.

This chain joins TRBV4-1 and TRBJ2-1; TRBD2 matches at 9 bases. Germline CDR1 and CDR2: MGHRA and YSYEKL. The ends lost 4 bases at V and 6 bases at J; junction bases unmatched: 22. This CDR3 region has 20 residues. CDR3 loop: CASSLLPVGGRARGGNEQFF. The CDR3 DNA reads TGCGCCAGCAGCCTTCTACCGGTAGGCGGGAGGGCCCGGGGAGGCAATGAGCAGTTCTTC.

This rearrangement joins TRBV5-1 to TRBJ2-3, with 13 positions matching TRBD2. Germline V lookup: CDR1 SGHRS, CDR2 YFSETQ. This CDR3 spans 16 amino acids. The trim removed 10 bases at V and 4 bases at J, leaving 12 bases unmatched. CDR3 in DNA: TGCGCCTCTGGACTAGCGGGAGAGGGAGGCGCAGATACGCAGTATTTT. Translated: CASGLAGEGGADTQYF.

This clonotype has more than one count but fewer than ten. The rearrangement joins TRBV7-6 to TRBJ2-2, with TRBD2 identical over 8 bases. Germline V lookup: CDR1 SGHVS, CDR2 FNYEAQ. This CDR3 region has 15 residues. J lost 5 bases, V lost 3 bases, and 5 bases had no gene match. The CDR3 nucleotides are TGTGCCAGCAGCTTGCTAGCGGGCGGTACCGGGGAGCTGTTTTTT. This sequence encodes CASSLLAGGTGELFF.

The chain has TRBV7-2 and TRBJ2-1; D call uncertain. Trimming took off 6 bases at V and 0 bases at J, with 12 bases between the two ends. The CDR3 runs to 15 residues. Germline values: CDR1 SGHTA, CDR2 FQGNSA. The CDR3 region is CASRLPGSSYNEQFF. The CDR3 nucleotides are TGTGCCAGCAGGTTGCCAGGAAGCTCCTACAATGAGCAGTTCTTC.

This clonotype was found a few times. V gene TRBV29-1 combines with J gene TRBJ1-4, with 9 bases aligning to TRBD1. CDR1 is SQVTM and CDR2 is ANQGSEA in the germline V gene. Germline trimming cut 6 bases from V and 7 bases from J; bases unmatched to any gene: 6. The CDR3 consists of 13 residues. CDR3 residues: CSVDPGQGEKLFF. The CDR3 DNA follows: TGCAGCGTCGATCCGGGACAGGGTGAAAAACTGTTTTTT.

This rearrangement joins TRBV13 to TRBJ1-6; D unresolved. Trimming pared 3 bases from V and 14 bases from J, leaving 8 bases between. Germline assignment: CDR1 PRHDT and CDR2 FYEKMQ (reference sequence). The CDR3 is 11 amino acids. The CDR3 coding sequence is TGTGCCAGCAGCTTGAGAGGATCCCTCCACTTT. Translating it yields CASSLRGSLHF.

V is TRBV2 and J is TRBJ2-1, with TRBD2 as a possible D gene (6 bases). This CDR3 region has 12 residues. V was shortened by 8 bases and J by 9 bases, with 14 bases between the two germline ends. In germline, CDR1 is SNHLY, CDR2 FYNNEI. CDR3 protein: CASRKWGVEQFF. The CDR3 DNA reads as TGTGCCAGCCGAAAATGGGGGGTTGAGCAGTTCTTC.

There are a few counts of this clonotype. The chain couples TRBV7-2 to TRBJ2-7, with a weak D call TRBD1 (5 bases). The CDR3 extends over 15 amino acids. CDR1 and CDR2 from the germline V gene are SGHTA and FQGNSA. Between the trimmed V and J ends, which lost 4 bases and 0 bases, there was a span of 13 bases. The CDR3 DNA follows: TGTGCCAGCAGCTATAGGGGCTTGAGCTCCTACGAGCAGTACTTC. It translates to CASSYRGLSSYEQYF.

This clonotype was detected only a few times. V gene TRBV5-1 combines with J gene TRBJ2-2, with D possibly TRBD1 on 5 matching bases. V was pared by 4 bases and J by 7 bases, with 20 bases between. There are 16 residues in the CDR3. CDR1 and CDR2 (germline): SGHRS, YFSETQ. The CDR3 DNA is TGCGCCAGCAGCCAGAATACAGGCGTGGCCGGCGGGGAGCTGTTTTTT. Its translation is CASSQNTGVAGGELFF.

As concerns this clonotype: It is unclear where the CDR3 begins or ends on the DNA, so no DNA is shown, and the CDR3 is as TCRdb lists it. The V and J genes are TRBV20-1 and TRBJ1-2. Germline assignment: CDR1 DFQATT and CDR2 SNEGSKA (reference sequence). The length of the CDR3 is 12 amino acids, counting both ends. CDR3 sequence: CSTSAENYGYTF.

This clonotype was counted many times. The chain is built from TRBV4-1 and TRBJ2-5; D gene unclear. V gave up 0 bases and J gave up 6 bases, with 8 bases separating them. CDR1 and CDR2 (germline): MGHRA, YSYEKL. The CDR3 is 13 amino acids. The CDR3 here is CASSQDGRKTQYF. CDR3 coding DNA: TGCGCCAGCAGCCAAGACGGCCGGAAGACCCAGTACTTC.

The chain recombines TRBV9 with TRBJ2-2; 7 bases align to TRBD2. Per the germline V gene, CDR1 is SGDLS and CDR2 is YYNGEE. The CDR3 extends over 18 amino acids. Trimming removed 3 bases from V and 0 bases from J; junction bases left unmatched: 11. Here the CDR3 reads CASSAIPGLRPNTGELFF. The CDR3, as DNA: TGTGCCAGCAGCGCCATACCGGGACTAAGACCGAACACCGGGGAGCTGTTTTTT.

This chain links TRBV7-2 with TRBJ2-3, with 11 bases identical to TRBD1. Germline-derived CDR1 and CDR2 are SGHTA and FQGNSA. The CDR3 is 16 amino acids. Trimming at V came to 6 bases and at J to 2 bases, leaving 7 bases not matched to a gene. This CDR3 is CASRLGQGAPTDTQYF. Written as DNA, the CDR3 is TGTGCCAGCAGACTAGGACAGGGGGCCCCCACAGATACGCAGTATTTT.

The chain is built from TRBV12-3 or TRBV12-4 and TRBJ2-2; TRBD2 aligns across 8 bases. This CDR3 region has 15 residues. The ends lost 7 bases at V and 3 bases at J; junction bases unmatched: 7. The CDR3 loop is CASTQTSAYTGELFF. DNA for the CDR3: TGTGCCAGCACCCAGACTAGCGCCTACACCGGGGAGCTGTTTTTT.

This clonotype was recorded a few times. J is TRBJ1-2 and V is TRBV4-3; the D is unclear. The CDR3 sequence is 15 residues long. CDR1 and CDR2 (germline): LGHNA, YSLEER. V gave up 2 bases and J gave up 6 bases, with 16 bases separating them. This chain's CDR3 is CASSQRGAGRDGYTF. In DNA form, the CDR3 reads TGCGCCAGCAGCCAACGGGGAGCGGGGAGGGATGGCTACACCTTC.